What follows describes a single TCR beta chain. Antigen unknown. With 5 bases removed from V and 3 bases from J, the gap between germline ends came to 7 bases. CDR3 length: 13 amino acids. CDR1 and CDR2 (germline): SGHNT, YENEEA. The data derive from a study of beta chain features in type 1 diabetes. The study's findings and limits: Researchers report that Type 1 diabetes patients had moderately but significantly shorter TCRB CDR3s across all four CD4+ subsets. The naive, central memory and Treg TCRB repertoires looked more alike in patients than they did in healthy donors.

Every isolated RNA sample was fully reverse transcribed, so sequencing captured expressed TCRB transcripts. Assay used: immunoSEQ multiplex PCR; TCRdb lists only in-frame clones, some missing. In the table there are hundreds of thousands of clones, roughly 12% of which are singletons. The J gene is TRBJ2-2, the V gene TRBV11-3; perhaps TRBD1 as D (5 bases). The sequence derives from a woman aged 18-35 years with type 1 diabetes. The sample consisted of naive CD4+ T cells from blood. Written as DNA, the CDR3 is TGTGCCAGCAGCCTACAGGACACCGGGGAGCTGTTTTTT. Translating it yields CASSLQDTGELFF.